Here is one T cell receptor beta chain with its context. The specificity of this receptor is unknown. No base qualities exist here, and no much larger clone lies one base off it. These data are taken from a study of control samples from healthy donors and cancer patients (TCRdb year 2020). The library came from the immunoSEQ multiplex PCR assay. TCRdb stores this immuneACCESS table with in-frame sequences only. Part of the clones is absent; in the studies checked, under half of the shortfall reflects unresolved V genes, and no reason is known for the rest. The sample table holds some 100,000 clones, of which just under 95% were seen once. About 3% of the sample goes to the ten largest clones. The CDR3 has 12 amino acids, counting the end cysteine and phenylalanine. Only the CDR3 DNA is retained, 36 bases long and in frame from the first base. At the junction V is shortened by 7 bases and J by 9 bases, with 16 bases in between. Via the germline V gene, CDR1 is MDHEN and CDR2 SYDVKM.

The chain is encoded by TRBV28 joined to TRBJ2-7; a tentative D call is TRBD1 (6 bases match). The sequence was obtained from a human donor in good health. The donor label of this sample is uncertain. Sequenced: blood. The nucleotide sequence is given as TGTGCCAGCACAACAGGGCGAAATATGCAGTACTTC. This encodes CASTTGRNMQYF.